These 6 T cell receptor beta chains were all obtained from the same sample, sequenced in a study of blood T cell repertoires in COVID-19. TCRdb's copy holds only in-frame clones and misses some; the assay was immunoSEQ multiplex PCR. The profile shows about 270,000 clones, around 90% of them singletons. The specimen sequenced was PBMCs or T cells enriched from blood (not recorded which). These receptors all stem from a woman aged 25 to 39 with acute COVID-19.

This rearrangement joins TRBV5-6 to TRBJ1-1, with no clear D. The CDR3 runs to 11 residues. From germline, CDR1 is SGHDT and CDR2 YYEEEE. V was shortened by 4 bases and J by 8 bases, with 9 bases between the two germline ends. In DNA, the CDR3 is TGTGCCAGCAGCCTTGCGTCAGAAGCTTTCTTT. The encoded protein is CASSLASEAFF.

This clone was seen just once. The chain uses TRBV6-5 and TRBJ2-7; tentatively, D is TRBD1 (6 bases). The CDR3 totals 14 residues. CDR1 and CDR2 (germline): MNHEY, SVGAGI. V shed 3 bases and J shed 4 bases, with 13 bases lying between them. The CDR3 is CASSYSRDTYEQYF. DNA of the CDR3: TGTGCCAGCAGTTATTCTAGGGACACTTACGAGCAGTACTTC.

Only one count was recorded for this clone. CDR3 sequence (DNA): TGTGCCAGCAGTAGCGGGGCGTGGAGCAATCAGCCCCAGCATTTT. Translation: CASSSGAWSNQPQHF. The chain couples TRBV28 to TRBJ1-5; the D gene is possibly TRBD1 (5 bases). Germline V lookup: CDR1 MDHEN, CDR2 SYDVKM. The CDR3 loop spans 15 amino acids. Trimming removed 5 bases at V and 1 base at J, with 12 bases between.

This rearrangement joins TRBV19 to TRBJ1-1; D not resolved. The CDR3 has 14 residues. V dropped 0 bases and J dropped 5 bases, with 10 bases sitting between them. Germline CDR1 LNHDA, CDR2 SQIVND (reference sequence). CDR3 coding DNA: TGTGCCAGTAGTATAGATGCGGGGTGGACTGAAGCTTTCTTT. This encodes CASSIDAGWTEAFF. Complete variable domain (other parts from reference TRBV19 and TRBJ1-1): DGGITQSPKYLFRKEGQNVTLSCEQNLNHDAMYWYRQDPGQGLRLIYYSQIVNDFQKGDIAEGYSVSREKKESFPLTVTSAQKNPTAFYLCASSIDAGWTEAFFGQGTRLTVV.

On this clone: In the same sample, other DNA sequences code for this CDR3. This rearrangement joins TRBV28 to TRBJ1-3; D gene unclear. The CDR3 totals 14 residues. The V end was cut by 2 bases, the J end by 1 base, with 6 bases between. The germline CDR1 and CDR2 sequences are MDHEN and SYDVKM. The CDR3 nucleotides are TGTGCCAGCAGTTTAGCCGGGTCTGGAAACACCATATATTTT. The encoded protein is CASSLAGSGNTIYF.

The V gene is TRBV5-6, the J gene TRBJ2-1; unclear D gene. This CDR3 is 17 amino acids long. V shed 4 bases and J shed 6 bases, with 23 bases lying between them. CDR1 and CDR2 (germline): SGHDT, YYEEEE. The CDR3 coding sequence is TGTGCCAGCAGCCTTACGACCGAGGCAGCTTTGGGCAATGAGCAGTTCTTC. Encoded protein: CASSLTTEAALGNEQFF.